This T cell receptor (beta chain) was sequenced during a study of shared clonotypes between healthy human individuals. Every unsorted PBMC PCR replicate was loaded with about 290 ng DNA, 25,000 to 30,000 T cell genomes. Ten immunoSEQ deep assay plates held the unsorted PBMC DNA. Profiling relied on immunoSEQ multiplex PCR, and the TCRdb table lists in-frame clones only, not all of them. The sample yields about 490,000 clones, 81% seen once. Genomic DNA for unsorted samples was obtained from some 100 million PBMCs. The CDR3 length is 15 residues. Germline V gives CDR1 MNHEY, CDR2 SMNVEV (reference sequence). After removal of 4 bases from V and 4 bases from J, the junction contained 8 bases not matched to a gene.

This chain joins TRBV27 and TRBJ2-3; 7 bases fit TRBD1. The source of this sequence is a woman between 40 and 55 years old in good health. Some clones in this sample may be carry-over from other donors' samples. What was sequenced was PBMCs. CDR3 sequence: CASSSLLQGADTQYF. In nucleotides, the CDR3 is TGTGCCAGCAGTTCCCTCCTCCAGGGGGCAGATACGCAGTATTTT.